This record covers a single T cell receptor (beta chain). V lost 7 bases, J lost 4 bases, and 2 bases stayed unmatched. Per the germline V gene, CDR1 is DFQATT and CDR2 is SNEGSKA (reference sequence). This CDR3 comprises 11 residues. The data are from a study of cytomegalovirus exposure and HLA in healthy donors. Study-level information: From donors who were HLA-typed, an early data release held approximately 84 million unique TCRs. Of all 400 or so donors who were genotyped, 75% to 85% belonged to the Caucasian-associated ancestry cluster.

A multiplex PCR was run with 60 Vbeta primers and 13 Jbeta primers. The protocol was immunoSEQ multiplex PCR, while the TCRdb copy is restricted to in-frame clones and leaves out a portion. This table holds some 140,000 clones, around 79% found once. The specimen was PBMCs. J is TRBJ1-2 and V is TRBV20-1; 8 bases agree with TRBD1. The sequence derives from a man younger than 30 in good health and CMV-seronegative. The CDR3 reads CSGRGPYGYTF. The CDR3 nucleotides are TGCAGTGGCAGGGGGCCCTATGGCTACACCTTC.